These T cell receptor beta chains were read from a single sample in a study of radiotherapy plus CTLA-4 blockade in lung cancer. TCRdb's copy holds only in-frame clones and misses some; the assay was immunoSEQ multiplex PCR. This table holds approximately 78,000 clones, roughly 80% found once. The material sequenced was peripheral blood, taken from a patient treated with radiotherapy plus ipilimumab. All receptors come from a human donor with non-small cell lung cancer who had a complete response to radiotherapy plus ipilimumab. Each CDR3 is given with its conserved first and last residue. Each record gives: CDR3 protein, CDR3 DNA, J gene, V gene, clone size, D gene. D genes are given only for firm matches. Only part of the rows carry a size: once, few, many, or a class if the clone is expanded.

CASSRRDRGSFETQYF TGTGCCAGCAGCCGCCGGGACAGGGGGTCTTTTGAGACCCAGTACTTC TRBJ2-5 TRBV5-4 few TRBD1
CASRSRGGGETQYF TGTGCCAGCAGATCCCGGGGGGGAGGAGAGACCCAGTACTTC TRBJ2-5 TRBV27 . TRBD2
CASSLSLGNEQFF TGTGCCAGCAGCTTGTCCCTGGGAAATGAGCAGTTCTTC TRBJ2-1 TRBV9 . .
CASSLIGGTEAFF TGTGCCAGCAGCTTAATAGGGGGGACTGAAGCTTTCTTT TRBJ1-1 TRBV7-6 . .
CASSQEGETQYF TGTGCCAGCAGCCAGGAAGGAGAGACCCAGTACTTC TRBJ2-5 TRBV7-9 once .
CSAEYEETQYF TGCAGCGCGGAATATGAAGAGACCCAGTACTTC TRBJ2-5 TRBV20-1 . .
CARSPRAGTTDTQYF TGTGCCAGAAGCCCCCGGGCGGGGACCACAGATACGCAGTATTTT TRBJ2-3 TRBV5-3 . .
CAISEGAGGDTQYF TGTGCCATCAGTGAAGGTGCCGGGGGAGATACGCAGTATTTT TRBJ2-3 TRBV10-3 . .
CASSSPIAERLNEQFF TGTGCCAGCAGCTCCCCAATAGCGGAACGACTTAATGAGCAGTTCTTC TRBJ2-1 TRBV7-2 medium-sized .
CASSFRYAGGQTNYGYTF TGTGCCAGCAGCTTTAGATACGCCGGGGGACAGACTAACTATGGCTACACCTTC TRBJ1-2 TRBV11-2 few TRBD1
CASSLVRTLNTGELFF TGTGCCAGCAGCTTGGTTAGGACATTGAACACCGGGGAGCTGTTTTTT TRBJ2-2 TRBV5-8 once .
CASSLTSSSSYNEQFF TGTGCCAGCAGTCTAACTAGCTCGAGCTCCTACAATGAGCAGTTCTTC TRBJ2-1 TRBV6-6 . .
CASSFSQPSSYEQYF TGTGCCAGCAGCTTCTCGCAGCCCAGCTCCTACGAGCAGTACTTC TRBJ2-7 TRBV7-2 . .
CASSATENTEAFF TGTGCCAGCAGTGCTACAGAGAACACTGAAGCTTTCTTT TRBJ1-1 TRBV2 . .